A single sample gave rise to the 16 T cell receptor beta chains below, sequenced in a study of T cell repertoires in cytomegalovirus infection. The antigens of these receptors remain unknown. MiXCR, run by TCRdb on the reads, gives a single entry per CDR3 protein. In the table there are more than 40,000 distinct CDR3 sequences, about a fifth of which are singletons. The sample consisted of CD8+ T cells from cultured PBMCs, taken from culture after CMV antigen stimulation. The source of these receptors is a human donor in good health (CMV status not recorded). Some clones in this sample may be carry-over from other donors' samples.

The V and J genes are TRBV9 and TRBJ2-7; 9 nucleotides match TRBD1. Trimming removed 0 bases from V and 2 bases from J; junction bases left unmatched: 6. The CDR3 loop spans 16 amino acids. Germline V CDR1 and CDR2: SGDLS, YYNGEE. The CDR3 DNA reads as TGTGCCAGCAGCGTAGGAGGGACAGGGCTCACCTACGAGCAGTACTTC. Translation: CASSVGGTGLTYEQYF.

V and J are TRBV27 and TRBJ1-1; no definite D call. The CDR3 covers 13 residues. Germline V gene data show CDR1 as MNHEY and CDR2 as SMNVEV (reference sequence). V dropped 6 bases and J dropped 4 bases, with 12 bases sitting between them. The CDR3 coding sequence is TGTGCCAGCAGGCCGGGTGGTACCACTGAAGCTTTCTTT. Its protein product is CASRPGGTTEAFF.

This clonotype was seen more than once but under ten times. This chain connects TRBV7-9 to TRBJ2-2, with 11 bases fitting TRBD1. The germline V gene has CDR1 SEHNR and CDR2 FQNEAQ (reference sequence). Unmatched junction bases numbered 7, after V lost 6 bases and J lost 4 bases. The CDR3 loop spans 16 amino acids. The CDR3 here is CASSADRGQITGELFF. In DNA form, the CDR3 reads TGTGCCAGCAGTGCGGACAGGGGGCAAATCACCGGGGAGCTGTTTTTT.

This clonotype was found a few times. This chain uses TRBV28 with TRBJ2-4; 10 bases agree with TRBD1. The CDR3 sequence is 15 residues long. CDR1 and CDR2 from the germline V gene are MDHEN and SYDVKM. The ends lost 5 bases at V and 4 bases at J; junction bases unmatched: 5. The CDR3: CASSQPGQGKNIQYF. CDR3 sequence (DNA): TGTGCCAGCAGTCAGCCGGGACAGGGGAAAAACATTCAGTACTTC.

The chain recombines TRBV6-2 or TRBV6-3 with TRBJ2-3; D possibly matches TRBD1 or TRBD2 (6 bases each). The V end was cut by 5 bases, the J end by 3 bases, with 15 bases between. This CDR3 contains 15 residues. Germline V lookup: CDR1 MNHEY, CDR2 SVGEGT. The CDR3 region is CASSGLRGLTDTQYF. The CDR3, as DNA: TGTGCCAGCAGTGGACTCCGGGGGCTAACAGATACGCAGTATTTT.

This clonotype occurred a few times. The chain uses TRBV7-9 and TRBJ2-2, with TRBD2 as a possible D gene (6 bases). Germline lookup yields CDR1 SEHNR and CDR2 FQNEAQ (reference sequence). The V gene lost 2 bases and the J gene lost 8 bases, with 18 bases spanning the gap. There are 16 residues in the CDR3. This CDR3 reads CASSLTSRDPPGELFF. CDR3 nucleotide sequence: TGTGCCAGCAGCTTAACTTCGCGGGACCCCCCTGGGGAGCTGTTTTTT.

The chain recombines TRBV11-1 with TRBJ2-1; TRBD2 agrees at 10 bases. The CDR3 covers 15 residues. CDR1 is SGHAT and CDR2 is FQDESV in the germline V gene (reference sequence). V gave up 4 bases and J gave up 8 bases; unmatched junction bases: 8. The CDR3 sequence is CASSSSGTSADEQFF. For the CDR3, the DNA is TGTGCCAGCAGCTCCTCCGGGACTAGCGCCGATGAGCAGTTCTTC.

This clonotype has only a few counts. Here the CDR3 DNA reads TGTGCCAGCAGCTTAGGGACCCTTTATAGCAATCAGCCCCAGCATTTT. Amino acids: CASSLGTLYSNQPQHF. The rearrangement links TRBV7-8 to TRBJ1-5; no clear D gene. V lost 1 base, J lost 0 bases, and 10 bases lay in between. The CDR3 spans 16 residues. CDR1 and CDR2 (germline): SGHVS, FQNEAQ.

This clonotype was seen only a few times. The genes are TRBV28 and TRBJ2-5; TRBD2 matches at 7 bases. The CDR3 has 15 residues. The V and J ends lost 3 bases and 5 bases, in that order; junction bases with no gene match: 9. In germline, CDR1 is MDHEN, CDR2 SYDVKM. This chain's CDR3 is CASSFRRREKETQYF. Written as DNA, the CDR3 is TGTGCCAGCAGTTTTCGTCGGCGGGAGAAGGAGACCCAGTACTTC. The entire variable domain, with the rest obtained from reference TRBV28 and TRBJ2-5, is as follows: DVKVTQSSRYLVKRTGEKVFLECVQDMDHENMFWYRQDPGLGLRLIYFSYDVKMKEKGDIPEGYSVSREKKERFSLILESASTNQTSMYLCASSFRRREKETQYFGPGTRLLVL.

This clonotype has a handful of counts. This chain links TRBV12-3 or TRBV12-4 with TRBJ2-5, with 13 bases fitting TRBD2. After removal of 6 bases from V and 4 bases from J, the junction contained 11 bases not matched to a gene. The CDR3 extends over 17 amino acids. The CDR3 region is CASSSVLAGGPGETQYF. The CDR3 coding sequence is TGTGCCAGCAGCTCGGTACTAGCGGGAGGGCCGGGAGAGACCCAGTACTTC.

The DNA of the CDR3 is TGTGCCAGCAGCTTGGGGGAGAACTACGAGCAGTACTTC. Its protein is CASSLGENYEQYF. The chain is built from TRBV5-6 and TRBJ2-7, with D possibly matching TRBD2 (5 bases). V was trimmed by 0 bases and J by 3 bases, leaving 7 bases between them. Germline V CDR1 and CDR2: SGHDT, YYEEEE. The CDR3 has 13 residues.

V usage is TRBV7-8 and J usage is TRBJ1-1; TRBD1 matches 7 bases. The V and J ends lost 5 bases and 1 base, in that order; junction bases with no gene match: 7. The CDR3 extends over 15 amino acids. CDR1 is SGHVS, CDR2 FQNEAQ, per germline. This CDR3 reads CASSIRTGPNTEAFF. Here the CDR3 DNA reads TGTGCCAGCAGCATCCGGACAGGACCGAACACTGAAGCTTTCTTT.

This clonotype was seen at least ten times. The V and J genes are TRBV6-2 or TRBV6-3 and TRBJ2-7; D is ambiguous. V gave up 0 bases and J gave up 5 bases, with 11 bases separating them. The CDR3 consists of 14 residues. Per germline, CDR1 MNHEY and CDR2 SVGEGT. CDR3 bases: TGTGCCAGCAGTTACTCGGAATCATCCAACGAGCAGTACTTC. This sequence encodes CASSYSESSNEQYF.

A few counts support this clonotype. The V and J genes are TRBV6-1 and TRBJ2-3; D remains ambiguous. This CDR3 is built from 15 residues. CDR1 and CDR2 (germline): MNHNS, SASEGT. The V gene lost 6 bases and the J gene lost 0 bases, with 13 bases spanning the gap. CDR3 DNA sequence: TGTGCCAGCAGGCCGGCACGGGCGAGCACAGATACGCAGTATTTT. Protein: CASRPARASTDTQYF.

The table lists this clonotype with many counts. The chain combines TRBV12-3 or TRBV12-4 with TRBJ2-1, with 7 bases fitting TRBD2. This CDR3 is built from 17 residues. The V gene end was trimmed by 0 bases and the J gene end by 10 bases; junction bases not matched to a gene: 15. CDR3 protein: CASSLADVLGRGFEQFF. Here the CDR3 DNA reads TGTGCCAGCAGTTTAGCCGACGTTTTAGGGAGGGGTTTCGAGCAGTTCTTC.

This chain connects TRBV7-2 to TRBJ1-1; no clear D gene. V lost 5 bases and J 5 bases, leaving 21 bases between the germline ends. The CDR3 is 16 amino acids. Germline values: CDR1 SGHTA, CDR2 FQGNSA. This CDR3 is CASSPMGAMIWTEAFF. In DNA form, the CDR3 reads TGTGCCAGCAGCCCCATGGGCGCGATGATATGGACTGAAGCTTTCTTT.